A single sample gave rise to the 4 T cell receptor beta chains below, sequenced in a study of cytomegalovirus exposure and HLA in healthy donors. TCRdb's copy holds only in-frame clones and misses some; the assay was immunoSEQ multiplex PCR. The table lists fewer than 120,000 clones, around 89% of them singletons. The material sequenced was PBMCs. The receptors were sampled from a woman aged 25 to 39 in good health and CMV-seropositive.

This sequence joins TRBV7-9 and TRBJ2-3; 12 bases are a match to TRBD2. The CDR3 covers 16 residues. After removal of 4 bases from V and 6 bases from J, the junction contained 8 bases not matched to a gene. Germline CDR1 reads SEHNR; CDR2 reads FQNEAQ (reference sequence). DNA for the CDR3: TGTGCCAGCAGCTCTCTAGCGGGAGGGCCAAGGGATACGCAGTATTTT. It translates to CASSSLAGGPRDTQYF. Based on the CDR3 plus reference TRBV7-9 and TRBJ2-3, the full variable domain is DTGVSQNPRHKITKRGQNVTFRCDPISEHNRLYWYRQTLGQGPEFLTYFQNEAQLEKSRLLSDRFSAERPKGSFSTLEIQRTEQGDSAMYLCASSSLAGGPRDTQYFGPGTRLTVL.

The chain joins TRBV2 to TRBJ2-7; D not certain. The CDR3 runs 12 residues. Germline-derived CDR1 and CDR2 are SNHLY and FYNNEI. V was trimmed by 4 bases and J by 3 bases, leaving 7 bases between them. This chain's CDR3 is CASSAGSYEQYF. CDR3 DNA sequence: TGTGCCAGCAGTGCCGGTAGCTACGAGCAGTACTTC. Full variable domain (rest looked up from reference TRBV2 and TRBJ2-7): EPEVTQTPSHQVTQMGQEVILRCVPISNHLYFYWYRQILGQKVEFLVSFYNNEISEKSEIFDDQFSVERPDGSNFTLKIRSTKLEDSAMYFCASSAGSYEQYFGPGTRLTVT.

The chain combines TRBV19 with TRBJ2-3, with TRBD1 matching over 7 bases. Germline loops: CDR1 LNHDA, CDR2 SQIVND (reference sequence). V shed 3 bases, J shed 2 bases, and the junction held 8 bases outside the gene matches. This CDR3 spans 16 amino acids. CDR3 sequence: CASSMRPTGNTDTQYF. The CDR3 coding sequence is TGTGCCAGTAGTATGCGTCCGACAGGGAACACAGATACGCAGTATTTT. Full variable domain (missing parts from reference TRBV19 and TRBJ2-3): DGGITQSPKYLFRKEGQNVTLSCEQNLNHDAMYWYRQDPGQGLRLIYYSQIVNDFQKGDIAEGYSVSREKKESFPLTVTSAQKNPTAFYLCASSMRPTGNTDTQYFGPGTRLTVL.

The chain employs TRBV19 and TRBJ2-3; 9 nucleotides align to TRBD1. Per germline, CDR1 LNHDA and CDR2 SQIVND (reference sequence). The V and J ends lost 4 bases and 4 bases, in that order; junction bases with no gene match: 9. The CDR3 is 16 residues long. The DNA for the CDR3 is TGTGCCAGTAGTACCGGGACAGGGCTTAAAGCAGATACGCAGTATTTT. As protein: CASSTGTGLKADTQYF.